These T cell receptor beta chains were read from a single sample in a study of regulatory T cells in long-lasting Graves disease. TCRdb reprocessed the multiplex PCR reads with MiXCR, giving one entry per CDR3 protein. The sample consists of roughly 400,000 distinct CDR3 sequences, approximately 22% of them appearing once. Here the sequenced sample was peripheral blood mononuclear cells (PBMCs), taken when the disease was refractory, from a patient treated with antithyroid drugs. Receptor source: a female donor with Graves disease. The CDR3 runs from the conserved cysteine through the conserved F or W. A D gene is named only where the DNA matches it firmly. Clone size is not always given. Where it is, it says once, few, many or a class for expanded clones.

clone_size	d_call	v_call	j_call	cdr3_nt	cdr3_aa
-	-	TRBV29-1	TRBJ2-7	TGCAGCGTTGAAGATATGGGCAGGGGGGAATCCTACGAGCAGTACTTC	CSVEDMGRGESYEQYF
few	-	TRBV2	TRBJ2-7	TGTGCCAGCAGTGAATTTGGAGGCCGCTACGAGCAGTACTTC	CASSEFGGRYEQYF
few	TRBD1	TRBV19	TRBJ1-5	TGTGCCAGTTCCCTGGGACAGCTTAGCAATCAGCCCCAGCATTTT	CASSLGQLSNQPQHF
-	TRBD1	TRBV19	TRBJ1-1	TGTGCCAGTAGTAAGGGACAGGGGGGAGATGAAGCTTTCTTT	CASSKGQGGDEAFF
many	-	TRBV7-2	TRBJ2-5	TGTGCCAGCAGCTCCCACACCACAGGATCCCAAGAGACCCAGTACTTC	CASSSHTTGSQETQYF
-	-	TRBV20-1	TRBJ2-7	TGCAGTGCTAGGGACTTCACGGTAAACGAGCAGTACTTC	CSARDFTVNEQYF
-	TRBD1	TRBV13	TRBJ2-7	TGTGCCAGCAGCTCGCCGGGACAGGGTGCCCACGAGCAGTACTTC	CASSSPGQGAHEQYF
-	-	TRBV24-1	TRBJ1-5	TGTGCCACCAGTGATTCGGGGGGATATAGCAATCAGCCCCAGCATTTT	CATSDSGGYSNQPQHF
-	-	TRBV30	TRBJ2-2	TGTGCCTGGAGGGTGCGCACCGGGGAGCTGTTTTTT	CAWRVRTGELFF
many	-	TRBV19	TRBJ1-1	TGTGCCAGTAGTTTGTACGGCGACTTTAACACTGAAGCTTTCTTT	CASSLYGDFNTEAFF
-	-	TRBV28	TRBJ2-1	TGTGCCAGCAGTGCAACTAGTAGGGGTCACAATGAGCAGTTCTTC	CASSATSRGHNEQFF
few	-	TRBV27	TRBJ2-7	TGTGCCAGCAGTTTATCGGGGCCCCCCTACGAGCAGTACTTC	CASSLSGPPYEQYF
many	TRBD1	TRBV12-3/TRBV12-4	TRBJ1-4	TGTGCCAGCACCCAAGGGGGCCAAACTAATGAAAAACTGTTTTTT	CASTQGGQTNEKLFF
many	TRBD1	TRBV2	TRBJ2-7	TGTGCCGGGAGATCAGACAGGGGACCCTACGAGCAGTACTTC	CAGRSDRGPYEQYF
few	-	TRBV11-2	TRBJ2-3	TGTGCCAGCAGCTTCAGGACAGTCGAGGATACGCAGTATTTT	CASSFRTVEDTQYF
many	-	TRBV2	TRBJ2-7	TGTGCCAGCAGCACCGGGACAAATTACGAGCAGTACTTC	CASSTGTNYEQYF
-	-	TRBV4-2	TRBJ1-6	TGTGCCAGCAGCCAAGACGGCTCCTATAATTCACCCCTCCACTTT	CASSQDGSYNSPLHF
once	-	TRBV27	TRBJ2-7	TGTGCCAGCAGCCGCGAGGGCCAAAGCTACGAGCAGTACTTC	CASSREGQSYEQYF
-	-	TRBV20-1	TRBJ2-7	TGCAGTGCTAAAAAGACAGATTCCTACGAGCAGTACTTC	CSAKKTDSYEQYF